What follows describes a single T cell receptor beta chain. Only a few counts were recorded for this clonotype. Its antigen is currently not known. No much larger clone is present one base from it, and per-base qualities are unavailable. The library came from PCR. TCRdb records Illumina HiSeq 2500 as the sequencer. TCR libraries were prepared with molecular barcoding, using unique molecular identifiers to normalize TCRbeta repertoire quantification. TCRdb redid the processing of the public reads, applying fastp at Q25 and MiXCR, and retained in-frame beta chains. Rows merge per CDR3 protein into single entries with the most common DNA and genes. The sample has fewer than 700,000 distinct CDR3 sequences on record, 10% to 15% of them singletons. Of the sample, approximately 2.1% falls within the top ten clones. This specimen comes from a study of T-cell reconstitution after alpha-beta-depleted transplantation in children (dated by TCRdb to about 2016). In terms of the full investigation: Using TCR repertoire profiling, the study quantitatively followed how T-cell immune reconstitution unfolded in children after TCRalphabeta/CD19-depleted allogeneic hematopoietic cell transplantation. What the work shows at the level of the full study, not this receptor alone: Hyperexpanded clone frequencies declined over subsequent months; after one year, T-cell counts and TCRbeta diversity were mostly attributed to newly produced T cells. In some patients, the high TCRbeta diversity seen at day 60 was put down to recipient T cells and intrathymic progenitors that had survived conditioning. The apparently early alphabetaT-cell count recovery about two months after transplant was reportedly dependent on only several hundred rapidly expanded clones derived from non-depleted graft cells.

Explained via the paper, the treatment or condition label denotes: allogeneic hematopoietic cell transplantation with graft depleted of TCRalphabeta T cells and CD19 B cells. Transplant recipients were children who received TCRalphabeta/CD19-depleted allogeneic hematopoietic cell grafts. Per the germline V gene, SNHLY is the CDR1 and FYNNEI is the CDR2. V trim: 5 bases; J trim: 3 bases; unmatched bases: 7. Its CDR3 holds 15 amino acids, cysteine through phenylalanine. Only CDR3 DNA is held: 45 bases, read in frame from base 1. The receptor was derived from a male patient under 18 who had a stem cell transplant for acute myeloid leukemia, so the T cells may come from the graft donor. The specimen was PBMCs, mostly from graft donor cells, collected 360 days after TCRalphabeta/CD19-depleted stem cell transplant. The sequence joins TRBV2 to TRBJ2-7, with 10 middle bases fitting TRBD2. The nucleotide sequence reads TGTGCCAGCAGTCAAAAGCGGGAGGGCCTCTACGAGCAGTACTTC. This is translated as CASSQKREGLYEQYF.